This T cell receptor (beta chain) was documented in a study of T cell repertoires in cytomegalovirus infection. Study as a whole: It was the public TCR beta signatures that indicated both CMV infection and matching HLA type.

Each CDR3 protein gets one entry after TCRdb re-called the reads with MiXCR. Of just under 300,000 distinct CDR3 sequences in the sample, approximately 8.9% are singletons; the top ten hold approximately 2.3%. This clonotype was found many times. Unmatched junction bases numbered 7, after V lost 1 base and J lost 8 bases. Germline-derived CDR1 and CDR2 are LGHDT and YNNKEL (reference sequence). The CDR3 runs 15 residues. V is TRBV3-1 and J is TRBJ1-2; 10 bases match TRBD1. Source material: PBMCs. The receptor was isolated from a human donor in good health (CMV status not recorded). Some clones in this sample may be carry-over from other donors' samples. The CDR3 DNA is TGTGCCAGCAGCCAAGGCTTGACAGGGGGCAACGGCTACACCTTC. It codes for CASSQGLTGGNGYTF.